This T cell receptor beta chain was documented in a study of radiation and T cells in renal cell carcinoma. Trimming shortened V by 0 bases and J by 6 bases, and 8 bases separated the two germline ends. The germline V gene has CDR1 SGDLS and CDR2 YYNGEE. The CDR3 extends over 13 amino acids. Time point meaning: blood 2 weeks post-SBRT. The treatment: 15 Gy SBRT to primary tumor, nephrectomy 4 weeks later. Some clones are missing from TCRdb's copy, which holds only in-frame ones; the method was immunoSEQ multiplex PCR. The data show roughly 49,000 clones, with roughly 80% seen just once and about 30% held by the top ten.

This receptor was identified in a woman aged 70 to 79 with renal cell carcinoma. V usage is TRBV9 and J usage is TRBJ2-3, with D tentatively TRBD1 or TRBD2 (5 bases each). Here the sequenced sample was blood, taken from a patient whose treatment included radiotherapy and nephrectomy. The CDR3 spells CASSVDWDDTQYF. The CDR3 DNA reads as TGTGCCAGCAGCGTAGATTGGGACGATACGCAGTATTTT.